These T cell receptor beta chains were read from a single sample in a study of blood T cell repertoires in COVID-19. Clones were read by immunoSEQ multiplex PCR, and TCRdb kept only the in-frame ones, dropping some. Of 190,000 or so clones listed, 89% are singletons. The sequencing input was PBMCs or T cells enriched from blood (not recorded which). The receptors here all came from a woman between 18 and 29 years old who had recovered from COVID-19. CDR3s include the opening cysteine and the closing phenylalanine or tryptophan.

v_gene: TRBV28
CDR3aa: CASSSLRPGQRNQPQHF

v_gene: TRBV2
CDR3aa: CASSDRGQGDGYTF

v_gene: TRBV4-1
CDR3aa: CASSSMGGGTQPQHF

v_gene: TRBV19
CDR3aa: CASSMPLGRGPGNTIYF

v_gene: TRBV28
CDR3aa: CASSYTIYGYTF

v_gene: TRBV4-1
CDR3aa: CASSRTGTANTEAFF

v_gene: TRBV6-5
CDR3aa: CAIRDRVPYEQYF

v_gene: TRBV9
CDR3aa: CASSAGQGSSYTF

v_gene: TRBV5-1
CDR3aa: CASSTTAGAYNEQFF

v_gene: TRBV5-1
CDR3aa: CASKSETDTQYF

v_gene: TRBV5-6
CDR3aa: CASKLQEIMNTEAFF

v_gene: TRBV5-4
CDR3aa: CASSLGSTSYGYTF

v_gene: TRBV5-5
CDR3aa: CASSLQVATEAFF

v_gene: TRBV9
CDR3aa: CASSVVGENTEAFF

v_gene: TRBV9
CDR3aa: CASSVEPHGEAFF

v_gene: TRBV27
CDR3aa: CASSPQQGYNGYTF

v_gene: TRBV11-2
CDR3aa: CASSGQGSQETQYF

v_gene: TRBV5-6
CDR3aa: CASSLAYEAFF

v_gene: TRBV30
CDR3aa: CAWSVTNTGELFF

v_gene: TRBV30
CDR3aa: CAWNLGRAAFF

v_gene: TRBV15
CDR3aa: CATSRYGGAYEQYF

v_gene: TRBV19
CDR3aa: CASKGVQGVDQPQHF

v_gene: TRBV19
CDR3aa: CASSIVGAKNSPLHF

v_gene: TRBV5-1
CDR3aa: CASSAETGNEQFF

v_gene: TRBV4-1
CDR3aa: CASSQGVGDGANVLTF

v_gene: TRBV5-1
CDR3aa: CASSRGGKNEQFF

v_gene: TRBV2
CDR3aa: CASSSGESYEQYF

v_gene: TRBV5-5
CDR3aa: CASSFGRGTEAFF

v_gene: TRBV30
CDR3aa: CAWSARGAFYNEQFF

v_gene: TRBV7-2
CDR3aa: CASSPRRVLLGYGYTF

v_gene: TRBV4-1
CDR3aa: CASSQDRDTEAFF

v_gene: TRBV18
CDR3aa: CASSKTDYYGYTF

v_gene: TRBV6-5
CDR3aa: CASSYSIWERGGYTF

v_gene: TRBV3-1/TRBV3-2
CDR3aa: CASSQGQGGGYTF

v_gene: TRBV4-1
CDR3aa: CASSHTDRARPRGDEKLFF